Below are 13 T cell receptor beta chains sequenced from a single sample in a study of blood T cell repertoires in COVID-19. Using immunoSEQ multiplex PCR, the repertoire was profiled, and TCRdb retains in-frame clones only, with some absent. The data show a few hundred thousand clones, around 86% seen once. Material for sequencing was peripheral blood. The receptors originated from a man younger than 40 who had recovered from COVID-19.

This clone was recorded once. The chain uses TRBV28 and TRBJ2-1; 8 nucleotides agree with TRBD2. Germline CDR1 MDHEN, CDR2 SYDVKM. The CDR3 is made up of 16 amino acids. Trimming took 4 bases from V and 8 from J; bases not matched to a gene: 13. CDR3 coding DNA: TGTGCCAGCAGTTCCTCCGCGGGGGGCCGCTGGGATGAGCAGTTCTTC. This gives the protein CASSSSAGGRWDEQFF.

The rearrangement joins TRBV6-1 to TRBJ2-7; TRBD2 agrees at 7 bases. After removal of 1 base from V and 6 bases from J, the junction contained 9 bases not matched to a gene. The CDR3 covers 15 residues. Per germline, CDR1 MNHNS and CDR2 SASEGT. CDR3 bases: TGTGCCAGCAGTGAAGGGCGCGGGGGTACCATCGAGCAGTACTTC. This encodes CASSEGRGGTIEQYF.

Only one count was recorded for this clone. The chain is built from TRBV2 and TRBJ1-5; D is perhaps TRBD1 (5 bases). This CDR3 has 15 residues. Germline V gene lookup returns CDR1 SNHLY and CDR2 FYNNEI. Trimming pared 1 base from V and 7 bases from J, leaving 14 bases between. The CDR3, as DNA: TGTGCCAGCAGTGAAGTTAAGGGGAAGGGGCAGCCCCAGCATTTT. Its protein product is CASSEVKGKGQPQHF.

V gene TRBV3-1 (or the pseudogene TRBV3-2) combines with J gene TRBJ2-5; TRBD1 might be the D (7 bases). The V end was cut by 3 bases, the J end by 5 bases, with 19 bases between. This CDR3 is 16 amino acids long. From germline, CDR1 is LGHDT and CDR2 YNNKEL (reference sequence). The CDR3 sequence: CASSHLQGGSWETQYF. As DNA, the CDR3 is TGTGCCAGCAGCCACCTGCAGGGGGGTTCTTGGGAGACCCAGTACTTC.

In this sample, this clone turned up once. The CDR3 region is CASSLSGTGLTGELFF. The CDR3 nucleotides are TGTGCCAGCAGTCTTTCCGGGACAGGGCTCACCGGGGAGCTGTTTTTT. V is TRBV28 and J is TRBJ2-2; 9 bases match TRBD1. Germline loops: CDR1 MDHEN, CDR2 SYDVKM. This CDR3 is built from 16 residues. V lost 5 bases and J lost 4; bases outside the gene matches: 8.

The chain carries TRBV19 and TRBJ2-1; 9 positions agree with TRBD2. Trimming at V came to 7 bases and at J to 2 bases, leaving 3 bases not matched to a gene. Germline assignment: CDR1 LNHDA and CDR2 SQIVND (reference sequence). This CDR3 spans 14 amino acids. CDR3 in DNA: TGTGCCAGTAAGCGGGGGGACCCCTACAATGAGCAGTTCTTC. This gives the protein CASKRGDPYNEQFF.

This clone is a singleton in its sample. V usage is TRBV14 and J usage is TRBJ2-7, with a weak D call TRBD2 (5 bases). The V end lost 1 base, the J end lost 0 bases, and 16 bases lay between the germline ends. CDR3 length equals 17 residues. The germline CDR1 and CDR2 sequences are SGHDN and FVKESK. CDR3 in DNA: TGTGCCAGCAGCCAAGGTAGAGGTTTAGGAGGCTCCTACGAGCAGTACTTC. This encodes CASSQGRGLGGSYEQYF. Using reference TRBV14 and TRBJ2-7 for the parts outside the CDR3, the full variable domain is EAGVTQFPSHSVIEKGQTVTLRCDPISGHDNLYWYRRVMGKEIKFLLHFVKESKQDESGMPNNRFLAERTGGTYSTLKVQPAELEDSGVYFCASSQGRGLGGSYEQYFGPGTRLTVT.

CDR3 loop: CASSPGGDDTEAFF. CDR3 DNA sequence: TGTGCCAGCAGCCCAGGGGGTGACGACACTGAAGCTTTCTTT. The chain recombines TRBV7-8 with TRBJ1-1, with 7 bases identical to TRBD1. The CDR3 consists of 14 residues. Germline CDR1 and CDR2: SGHVS and FQNEAQ. After removal of 5 bases from V and 3 bases from J, the junction contained 6 bases not matched to a gene.

This clone occurred once. The chain couples TRBV9 to TRBJ1-1; TRBD1 aligns across 12 bases. CDR3 size: 13 residues. V shed 3 bases and J 11 bases; nucleotides not matched to a gene: 5. CDR1 and CDR2 from the germline V gene are SGDLS and YYNGEE. This CDR3 is CASSARDRGQAFF. The CDR3 DNA is TGTGCCAGCAGCGCCCGGGACAGGGGGCAGGCTTTCTTT.

The rearrangement uses TRBV5-4 and TRBJ2-5; the match to TRBD2 covers 12 bases. CDR1 is SGHNT, CDR2 YYREEE, per germline (reference sequence). The V segment lost 4 bases and the J segment 1 base; nucleotides outside the gene matches: 2. This CDR3 has 15 residues. CDR3 sequence reads: CASSPGLAGQETQYF. CDR3 in DNA: TGTGCCAGCAGCCCGGGACTAGCGGGCCAAGAGACCCAGTACTTC. The variable domain in full, with the rest retrieved from reference TRBV5-4 and TRBJ2-5, is ETGVTQSPTHLIKTRGQQVTLRCSSQSGHNTVSWYQQALGQGPQFIFQYYREEENGRGNFPPRFSGLQFPNYSSELNVNALELDDSALYLCASSPGLAGQETQYFGPGTRLLVL.

The chain has TRBV21-1 and TRBJ1-1. TRBV21-1 is flagged as a pseudogene. The CDR3 has 13 amino acids. The DNA of the CDR3 is TGTGCCAGCAGCAAAGGGGAGAACCGGGAAGCTTTCTTT. It codes for CASSKGENREAFF.

This chain joins TRBV5-6 and TRBJ2-6, with TRBD1 as a possible D gene (6 bases). This CDR3 has 18 amino acids. V was shortened by 4 bases and J by 2 bases, with 19 bases between the two germline ends. Germline V gene data show CDR1 as SGHDT and CDR2 as YYEEEE. The CDR3 reads CASSPLRLGGPGANVLTF. CDR3 coding DNA: TGTGCCAGCAGCCCCCTCCGGTTAGGGGGTCCTGGGGCCAACGTCCTGACTTTC.

This chain connects TRBV7-3 to TRBJ2-2; possibly TRBD1 for D (5 bases). The CDR3 covers 16 residues. Germline V CDR1 and CDR2: SGHTA, FQGTGA. V was trimmed by 5 bases and J by 1 base, leaving 14 bases between them. As DNA, the CDR3 is TGTGCCAGCAGCGACAGACGGGTACAGAACACCGGGGAGCTGTTTTTT. Translation gives CASSDRRVQNTGELFF.